This T cell receptor (beta chain) was captured in a study of PD-1 blockade in classical Hodgkin lymphoma. Looked up from germline, CDR1 is SQVTM and CDR2 is ANQGSEA. The CDR3 runs to 12 residues. Trimming took 8 bases from V and 1 from J; bases not matched to a gene: 5. In every patient, relapse followed autologous stem cell transplantation, while exposure to brentuximab vedotin differed. Clones were read by immunoSEQ multiplex PCR, and TCRdb kept only the in-frame ones, dropping some. The sample holds about 90,000 clones, roughly 89% seen once. The sequences come from peripheral blood mononuclear cells (PBMCs), collected before the second cycle of nivolumab. The sequence derives from a human donor with classical Hodgkin lymphoma. The chain links TRBV29-1 to TRBJ2-7; TRBD1 agrees at 7 bases. The CDR3 DNA follows: TGCAGCCCCAACAGGGGATCCTACGAGCAGTACTTC. This sequence encodes CSPNRGSYEQYF.